This TCR beta chain was documented in a study of cytomegalovirus exposure and HLA in healthy donors (dated by TCRdb to about 2017). About the full investigation: An earlier analysis of roughly 630 of the donors reported more than 250 Gb of sequence data and some 100 million unique TCR beta sequences from roughly 200 million T cells. Among some 400 genotyped donors of the cohort, an average of about 220,000 unique TCR beta nucleotide sequences was sequenced per donor, of which about 19% were non-productive. To predict cytomegalovirus infection status, the study combined high-throughput TCR immunosequencing, statistical association of individual TCRs with disease status, and machine learning. Typing coverage differed by locus: A, B, C, DRB1 and DQB1 were typed in about 629-640 donors, DQA1 in about 560, DPA1 in around 600, and DPB1 in around 490. An early release that covered several hundred HLA-typed donors contained approximately 300 gigabases of sequencing data and tens of millions of unique TCR sequences. All discovery cohort repertoires had been generated using a single sequencing platform. Among the approximately 400 genotyped donors, about 85% belonged to the genetic ancestry cluster associated with self-reported Caucasian donors. Rather than using new phenotypic data, the later analysis identified candidate immune exposures from TCR beta sequences and from how often those sequences occurred across donors. In an earlier analysis of roughly 540 of the donors, high-throughput TCR beta sequencing was used to judge whether each TCR beta V gene segment behaved as functional or pseudogenic. Both class I and class II loci were covered by HLA typing, at four-digit resolution. In a later genetic analysis, genome-wide SNP genotypes for 398 of the 666 donors were used, and that subset was treated as a discovery cohort. Four or five DR-DQ haplotypes were handled as single units for association and clustering because linkage in the cohort was strong. The study was designed to test whether signatures of past pathogen exposure could be identified by cataloging public T cell receptors. The T cell repertoires of around 670 subjects were profiled by immunosequencing and related to cytomegalovirus serostatus. Besides the first cohort of under 700 subjects, a separate validation cohort made up of roughly 120 different subjects was used. A later analysis re-analyzed previously published TCR beta repertoires from roughly 630 donors and added high-resolution HLA genotyping to study TCR occurrence patterns. Donor age, sex, ethnicity and CMV serostatus were compiled together with the repertoire data.

As concerns this clone: This clone's antigen is unknown. No much larger clone is present one base from it, and per-base qualities are unavailable.

Study-wide conclusions, independent of this receptor: In vitro tests confirmed that a few of the cytomegalovirus-associated TCR beta chains recognize cytomegalovirus antigens. A further reported finding was that TCR beta sequences accurately predicted the HLA-A and HLA-B alleles for most subjects in the first cohort. An earlier analysis of 587 of the donors showed that most TCR beta V segments appeared in productive rearrangements either about 90% or about 30% of the time, which broadly matched IMGT annotations. It was suggested by the authors that the approach could potentially be generalized to other disease states and immunological phenotypes. Because some donors lacked HLA typing at each locus, the association tests relied only on the typed subset. Because the 87-base-pair reads could not distinguish some IMGT-functional V segments, including TRBV6-2 and TRBV6-3, those segments were excluded. Most TCR sequences were observed very rarely across donors, whereas some public TCRs were present in many individuals. The cohort was sequenced for TCR beta chains only, and without alpha or paired-chain data the features that could be detected were limited. The classifier was reported to diagnose cytomegalovirus status with high specificity and sensitivity in both the original cohort and the validation cohort. Linkage disequilibrium might explain the correlated functional status among segregating V segments, but an unknown experimental factor could not be excluded. When HLA alleles, especially DR and DQ, strongly co-occurred, attributing TCR associations to individual alleles was difficult. Immune exposure information for the cohort was limited to CMV serostatus. According to a later analysis, most CMV-associated TCR beta chains appeared to be HLA-restricted, and the HLA associations seemed to be driven largely by CMV exposure. Because counts were too low, approximately 15 rarely observed V segments, including chromosome 9 orphons, were excluded from the earlier analysis of 587 of the donors. A later analysis found that HLA-associated TCR beta chains were more clonally expanded and had lower generation probabilities than equally common non-associated chains. A cluster of highly shared sequence variants was judged likely to represent a technical artifact of the sequencing pipeline. The study listed 150 to 200 TCR beta chains as associated with cytomegalovirus. According to a later analysis, TCR association rates differed among HLA loci, with DRB1 alleles showing the most associated TCRs and HLA-C alleles showing the fewest. A later analysis associated 15,000 to 20,000 TCR beta sequences with specific HLA alleles at a false discovery rate of 0.05. Sequencing depth was assumed to be roughly uniform across donors in the presence/absence analyses, though that assumption may not hold. A later genetic analysis reported fewer N-insertions in productive TCRs among donors in an Asian-associated ancestry cluster than the roughly 700-donor mean. In a later genetic analysis, a missense DCLRE1C variant was associated with V-gene and J-gene trimming of TCR beta chains, and the association was replicated in an independent cohort. A later analysis reported that several top co-occurrence clusters appeared linked to parvovirus B19, influenza, CMV and Epstein-Barr virus.

Receptors were amplified or captured by the immunoSEQ multiplex PCR assay. The multiplex PCR relied on a mix of 60 forward primers for TCR Vbeta segments and 13 reverse primers for TCR Jbeta segments. The CDR3 region of rearranged TCR beta genes was amplified from genomic DNA by a multiplex PCR assay. The amplified TCR beta libraries were sequenced on the Illumina HiSeq System as 87-base-pair reads. Concerning the study's data processing: In a later analysis, tens of millions of unique TCR beta chains were counted across the roughly 700 repertoires, and approximately 11 million of these chains were shared by at least two donors. A nearest-neighbor algorithm error-corrected the raw reads and collapsed the reads into unique sequences, merging closely related sequences to remove PCR and sequencing errors. Alignment of CDR3 sequences to IMGT reference sequences was used to assign V, D and J gene segments. For a sequence to be retained, a match of at least six nucleotides to both a V gene segment and a J gene segment was required. A rearrangement counted as productive if the CDR3 had no stop codons and remained in frame with V and J, and every other rearrangement counted as non-productive. CDR3 was defined by IMGT convention, running from the second conserved V-encoded cysteine to the conserved J-encoded phenylalanine. The earlier analysis of about 560 of the donors excluded any sequence lacking an unambiguous match to a single V gene segment. In an earlier analysis of a few hundred of the donors, V segments were called functional above 56.7% productive rearrangements and were called segregating when the between-donor standard deviation exceeded 5%. A statistical classification framework was developed to diagnose cytomegalovirus status using the catalog of TCR beta chain sequences. In a later analysis, TCR nucleotide sequences were compared against IMGT/GENE-DB human TR gene sequences so that V and J genes could be assigned. In a later analysis, CDR3 sequences and most-parsimonious VDJ recombination scenarios were assigned using the TCRdist pipeline. In a later analysis, each TCR beta chain was defined by its CDR3 amino acid sequence together with its V-gene family, and reads lacking a unique V-gene family were excluded. In a later analysis, approximately 640 highly shared, low-generation-probability nucleotide sequences were removed to address suspected cross-contamination and a sequencing artifact. A later analysis calculated a clonal expansion index for each public chain from normalized within-repertoire ranks of inferred template counts. In a later analysis, generation probabilities were computed with a VDJ recombination model fitted to out-of-frame rearrangements, and the resulting probabilities were checked against IGoR. A later analysis scored TCR-TCR, TCR-HLA and TCR-CMV co-occurrence with hypergeometric tests, applying a repertoire-size bias correction to TCR pairs. A later analysis estimated false discovery rates by permuting HLA or CMV assignments 20 times. A later analysis grouped co-occurring TCRs with DBSCAN, adding TCRdist sequence similarity when clustering within HLA-allele-positive subsets. Repertoires with fewer than 30,000 or more than 120,000 public chains were left out of co-occurrence clustering, as were about 5 repertoires with anomalous nucleotide sharing. TCRdb re-hosts the immuneACCESS table, in-frame sequences only. Its copies lack some clones; in the studies checked, an unresolved V gene accounts for under half of them, and the cause for the rest is not known. V and J calls and clone size follow that table, whereas D and trimming were derived from the DNA. The sample contains over 150,000 clones, around 86% of them found a single time. Together, the top ten hold about 2.5% of the sample.

The cohort comprised 550 to 700 healthy bone marrow donors. Cohort members were all nominally healthy when sampled, although unrecorded immune exposures were likely present. The donor tested CMV seronegative, placing the donor among the approximately 400 seronegative members of the cohort. A peripheral blood sample was provided by each donor, and peripheral blood mononuclear cells were used for TCR beta sequencing. The Qiagen DNeasy Blood Extraction Kit was used to extract genomic DNA from the blood cell samples. Taken from cysteine to phenylalanine, the CDR3 has 15 residues. Only CDR3 DNA is held: 45 bases, read in frame from base 1. V is cut by 6 bases and J by 2 bases, and the space between the germline ends is 11 bases. CDR1 and CDR2 were assigned from the germline V gene (reference sequence) as MNHEY and SMNVEV.

The source material was PBMCs. The rearranged chain carries TRBV27 and TRBJ2-6; TRBD1 could be the D gene, as 6 bases match. This receptor was obtained from a male donor in good health and CMV-seronegative. The nucleotide sequence reads as follows: TGTGCCAGCAGGGTAACAGGGACTGGGGCCAACGTCCTGACTTTC. It codes for CASRVTGTGANVLTF.